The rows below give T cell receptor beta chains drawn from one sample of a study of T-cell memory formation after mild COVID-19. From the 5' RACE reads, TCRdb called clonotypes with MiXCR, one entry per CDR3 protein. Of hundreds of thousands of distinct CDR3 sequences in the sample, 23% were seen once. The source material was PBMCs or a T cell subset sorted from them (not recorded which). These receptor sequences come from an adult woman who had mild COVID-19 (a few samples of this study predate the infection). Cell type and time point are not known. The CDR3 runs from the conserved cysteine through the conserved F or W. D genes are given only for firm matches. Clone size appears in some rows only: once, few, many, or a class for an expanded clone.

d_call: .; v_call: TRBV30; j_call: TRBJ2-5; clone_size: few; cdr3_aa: CAWSSGKLETQYF; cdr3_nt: TGTGCCTGGAGTTCTGGGAAGCTCGAGACCCAGTACTTC
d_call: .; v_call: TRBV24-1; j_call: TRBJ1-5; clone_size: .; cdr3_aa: CATSDFRFQGAGQPQHF; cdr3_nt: TGTGCCACCAGTGATTTTCGGTTCCAAGGAGCTGGGCAGCCCCAGCATTTT
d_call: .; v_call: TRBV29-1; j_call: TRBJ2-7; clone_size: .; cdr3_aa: CSYLDRLGYEQYF; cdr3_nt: TGCAGCTACCTAGACAGGTTAGGCTACGAGCAGTACTTC
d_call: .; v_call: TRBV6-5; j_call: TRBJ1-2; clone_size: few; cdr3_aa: CASSYSLREPYGYTF; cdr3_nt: TGTGCCAGCAGTTACTCATTAAGGGAACCCTATGGCTACACCTTC
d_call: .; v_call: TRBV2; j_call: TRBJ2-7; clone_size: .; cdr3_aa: CASSEGAGPGEQYF; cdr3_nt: TGTGCCAGCAGTGAGGGGGCGGGACCCGGCGAGCAGTACTTC
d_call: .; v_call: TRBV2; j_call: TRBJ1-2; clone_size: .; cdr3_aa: CASSEARWGDGYTF; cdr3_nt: TGTGCCAGCAGTGAAGCGAGGTGGGGAGATGGCTACACCTTC
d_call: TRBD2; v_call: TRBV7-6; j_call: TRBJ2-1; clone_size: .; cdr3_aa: CASSSVAGRSYNEQFF; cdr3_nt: TGTGCCAGCAGCTCTGTAGCGGGACGCTCCTACAATGAGCAGTTCTTC
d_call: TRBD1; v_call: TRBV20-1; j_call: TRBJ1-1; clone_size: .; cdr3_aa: CSARDRGHTEAFF; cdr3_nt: TGCAGTGCTAGGGACAGGGGCCACACTGAAGCTTTCTTT
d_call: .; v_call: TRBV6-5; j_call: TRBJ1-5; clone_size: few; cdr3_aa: CASSYRPGGNQPQHF; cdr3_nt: TGTGCCAGCAGTTACCGGCCAGGGGGCAATCAGCCCCAGCATTTT
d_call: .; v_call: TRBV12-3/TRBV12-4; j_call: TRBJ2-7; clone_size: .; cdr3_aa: CASSPTWGSYF; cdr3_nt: TGTGCCAGCAGTCCCACCTGGGGATCGTACTTC
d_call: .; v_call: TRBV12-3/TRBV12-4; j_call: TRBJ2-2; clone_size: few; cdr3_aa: CASSPGTFTGELFF; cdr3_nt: TGTGCCAGCAGCCCCGGGACATTCACCGGGGAGCTGTTTTTT
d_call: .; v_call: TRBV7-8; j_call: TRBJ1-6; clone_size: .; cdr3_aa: CASSLVRENSPLHF; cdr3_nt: TGTGCCAGCAGCTTAGTCAGAGAGAATTCACCCCTCCACTTT
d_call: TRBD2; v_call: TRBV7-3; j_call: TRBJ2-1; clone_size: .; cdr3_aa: CASNLGLAGVDEQFF; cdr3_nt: TGTGCCAGCAACCTGGGGCTAGCGGGAGTCGATGAGCAGTTCTTC
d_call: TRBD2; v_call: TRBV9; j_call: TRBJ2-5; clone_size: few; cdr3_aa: CASSELGGETQYF; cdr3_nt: TGTGCCAGCAGTGAACTCGGGGGGGAGACCCAGTACTTC
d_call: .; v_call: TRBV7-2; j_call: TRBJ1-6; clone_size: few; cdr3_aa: CASSSGPRVNSPLHF; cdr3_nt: TGTGCCAGCAGCTCGGGACCTAGGGTTAATTCACCCCTCCACTTT
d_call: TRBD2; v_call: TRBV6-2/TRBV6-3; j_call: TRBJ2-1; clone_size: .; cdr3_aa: CASRPPGLADSYNEQFF; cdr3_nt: TGTGCCAGCAGACCACCGGGACTAGCGGACTCCTACAATGAGCAGTTCTTC